What follows describes a single T cell receptor (beta chain). TCRdb's copy holds only in-frame clones and misses some; the assay was immunoSEQ multiplex PCR. The repertoire has roughly 1.5 million clones, approximately 98% of them found once; the top ten carry approximately 0.44%. The CDR3 extends over 17 amino acids. J was trimmed by 0 bases and V by 4 bases; bases with no gene match: 12. The V gene's germline CDR1 is SGHRS and CDR2 YFSETQ. This record comes from a study of shared clonotypes between healthy human individuals. The rearrangement links TRBV5-1 to TRBJ2-7; 8 nucleotides align to TRBD2. This receptor was taken from a young man in good health. The sequenced material came from naive CD4+ T cells sorted from blood. Subset denoted: CD45RA+ positively selected. In DNA, the CDR3 is TGCGCCAGCAGCGTCGGCCTACTAGCGGCGAACTCCTACGAGCAGTACTTC. This codes for CASSVGLLAANSYEQYF. Complete variable domain (other parts from reference TRBV5-1 and TRBJ2-7): KAGVTQTPRYLIKTRGQQVTLSCSPISGHRSVSWYQQTPGQGLQFLFEYFSETQRNKGNFPGRFSGRQFSNSRSEMNVSTLELGDSALYLCASSVGLLAANSYEQYFGPGTRLTVT.